This T cell receptor beta chain was identified during a study of CD8 T cells in Susac syndrome. Study findings and constraints: In Susac syndrome, the CD4+ T cell repertoires did not show clonal expansion.

To note about this clonotype: Its target is unknown.

Reverse transcription of roughly 0.45 to 1 ug RNA was performed with random hexamers. The authors amplified TCR beta CDR3 across 54 Vbeta and 13 Jbeta using immunoSEQ multiplex PCR. TCRdb re-derived calls from the immunoSEQ multiplex PCR reads in MiXCR, one entry per CDR3 protein. Of roughly 150,000 distinct CDR3 sequences listed, roughly 96% are singletons. The sequenced material came from CD4+ T cells from PBMCs. The TCR was taken from a human donor with Susac syndrome.

The CDR3 protein is CSARDPRTASYNEQFF. CDR3 coding DNA: TGCAGTGCTAGAGATCCGAGGACAGCTTCTTACAATGAGCAGTTCTTC. The chain is built from TRBV20-1 and TRBJ2-1; a weak D match, TRBD1 (6 bases). V was clipped by 0 bases and J by 4 bases, with 16 bases between them. From germline, CDR1 is DFQATT and CDR2 SNEGSKA (reference sequence). This CDR3 contains 16 residues.